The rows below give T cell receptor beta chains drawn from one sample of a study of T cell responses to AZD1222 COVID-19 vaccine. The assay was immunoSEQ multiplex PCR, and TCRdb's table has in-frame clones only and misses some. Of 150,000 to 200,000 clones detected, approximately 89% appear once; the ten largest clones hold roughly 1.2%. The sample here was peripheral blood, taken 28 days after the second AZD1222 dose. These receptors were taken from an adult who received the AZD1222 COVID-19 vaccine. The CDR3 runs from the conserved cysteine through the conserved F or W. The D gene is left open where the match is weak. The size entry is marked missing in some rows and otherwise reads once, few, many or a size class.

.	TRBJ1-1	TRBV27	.	TGTGCCAGCAGTTTGTCGGGGCGTCTTGAAGCTTTCTTT	CASSLSGRLEAFF
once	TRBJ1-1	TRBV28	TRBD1	TGTGCCAGCAGTTTATTCCCGACGACAGGGCTAACCGGAATCGCTGAAGCTTTCTTT	CASSLFPTTGLTGIAEAFF
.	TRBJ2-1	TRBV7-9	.	TGTGCCAGCAGCTCGTCTTTCCATGAGCAGTTCTTC	CASSSSFHEQFF
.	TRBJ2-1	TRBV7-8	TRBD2	TGTGCCAGCAGCTCCCGACTAGCGGGACTGGCAAATGAGCAGTTCTTC	CASSSRLAGLANEQFF
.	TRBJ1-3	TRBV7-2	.	TGTGCCAGCAGCTCAGGGCCTGGAAACACCATATATTTT	CASSSGPGNTIYF
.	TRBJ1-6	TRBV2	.	TGTGCCAGCCTCGACGTCGGGGCTACTAATTCACCCCTCCACTTT	CASLDVGATNSPLHF
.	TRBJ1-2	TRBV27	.	TGTGCCAGCAGTCCTTTATTCGGGACAATGTATGGCTACACCTTC	CASSPLFGTMYGYTF
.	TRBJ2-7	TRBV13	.	TGTGCCAGCAGCCCCCTGGGGGTTCGTAGTGAGCAGTACTTC	CASSPLGVRSEQYF
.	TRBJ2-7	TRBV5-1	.	TGCGCCAGCAGCTGGAGCCGACAGGCCTACTCCTACGAGCAGTACTTC	CASSWSRQAYSYEQYF
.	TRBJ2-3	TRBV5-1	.	TGCGCCAGCAGGGAGGGTGCAGATACGCAGTATTTT	CASREGADTQYF
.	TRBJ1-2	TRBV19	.	TGTGCCAGTAGTATAGATAGATACCGTGGCTACACCTTC	CASSIDRYRGYTF
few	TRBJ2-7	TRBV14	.	TGTGCCAGCAGCCAGACGGGACCGAGTTACGAGCAGTACTTC	CASSQTGPSYEQYF
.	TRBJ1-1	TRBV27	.	TGTGCCAGCAGTTTCCGACGGACGAACACTGAAGCTTTCTTT	CASSFRRTNTEAFF
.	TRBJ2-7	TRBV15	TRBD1	TGTGCCACCAGCAGAGAAGGACAGGGGGCGTACGAGCAGTACTTC	CATSREGQGAYEQYF
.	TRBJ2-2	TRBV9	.	TGTGCCAGCAGCGTAGGGGAGAACACCGGGGAGCTGTTTTTT	CASSVGENTGELFF
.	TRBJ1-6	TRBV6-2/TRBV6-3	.	TGTGCCAGCAGTGACCCCGGGGGAGGGGGATCCTCACCCCTCCACTTT	CASSDPGGGGSSPLHF